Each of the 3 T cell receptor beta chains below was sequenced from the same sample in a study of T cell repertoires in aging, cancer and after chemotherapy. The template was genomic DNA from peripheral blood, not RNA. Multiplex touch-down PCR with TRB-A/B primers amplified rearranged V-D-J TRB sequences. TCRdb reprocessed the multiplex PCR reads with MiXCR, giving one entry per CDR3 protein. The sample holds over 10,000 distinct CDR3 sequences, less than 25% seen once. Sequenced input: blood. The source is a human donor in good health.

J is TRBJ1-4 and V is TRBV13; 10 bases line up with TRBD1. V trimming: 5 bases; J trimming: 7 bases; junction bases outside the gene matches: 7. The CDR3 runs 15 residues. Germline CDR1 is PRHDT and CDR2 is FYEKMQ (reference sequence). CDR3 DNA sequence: TGTGCCAGCAGCAATCGACAGGGGGCCTCTGAAAAACTGTTTTTT. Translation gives CASSNRQGASEKLFF. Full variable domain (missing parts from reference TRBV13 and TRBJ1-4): AAGVIQSPRHLIKEKRETATLKCYPIPRHDTVYWYQQGPGQDPQFLISFYEKMQSDKGSIPDRFSAQQFSDYHSELNMSSLELGDSALYFCASSNRQGASEKLFFGSGTQLSVL.

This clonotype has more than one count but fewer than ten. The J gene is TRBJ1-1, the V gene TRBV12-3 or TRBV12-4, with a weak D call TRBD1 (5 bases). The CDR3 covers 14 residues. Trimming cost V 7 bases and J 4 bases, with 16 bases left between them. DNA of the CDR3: TGTGCCAGCAAGCCGGCGATTGGGGGCACTGAAGCTTTCTTT. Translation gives CASKPAIGGTEAFF.

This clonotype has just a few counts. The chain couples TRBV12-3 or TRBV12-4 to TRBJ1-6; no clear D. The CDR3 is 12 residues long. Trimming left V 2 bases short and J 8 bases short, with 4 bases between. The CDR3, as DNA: TGTGCCAGCAGTTTATCCCATTCACCCCTCCACTTT. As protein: CASSLSHSPLHF.